Given below is one T cell receptor (beta chain) in context. As handled by the study authors: Estimation of nucleated cell counts was performed using reference gene primer amplification. Profiling relied on immunoSEQ multiplex PCR, and the TCRdb table lists in-frame clones only, not all of them. V, J and clone size reflect that table, while D and trimming were determined from the DNA. The sample contains under 75,000 clones, around 80% of which appear only once. These data belong to a study of blood T cell repertoires in COVID-19. The germline V and J ends were trimmed by 2 bases and 0 bases, with 10 bases remaining between them. Germline CDR1 is SGHTA and CDR2 is FQGNSA. CDR3 size: 16 residues.

The sample consisted of peripheral blood. The receptor comes from a woman aged 70-85 years with acute or convalescent COVID-19. This chain connects TRBV7-2 to TRBJ2-2; D might be TRBD1 (5 bases). This CDR3 reads CASSLQGIPNTGELFF. The CDR3 DNA sequence: TGTGCCAGCAGCTTACAGGGCATCCCGAACACCGGGGAGCTGTTTTTT. The entire variable domain, with the rest obtained from reference TRBV7-2 and TRBJ2-2, is as follows: GAGVSQSPSNKVTEKGKDVELRCDPISGHTALYWYRQSLGQGLEFLIYFQGNSAPDKSGLPSDRFSAERTGGSVSTLTIQRTQQEDSAVYLCASSLQGIPNTGELFFGEGSRLTVL.